The 10 T cell receptor beta chains below all came from one sample that was sequenced in a study of molecular identifiers for immune sequencing clone quantification. TCRdb analysed the PCR reads with MiXCR anew, one entry per CDR3 protein. The sample holds hundreds of thousands of distinct CDR3 sequences, roughly 21% seen once. The sequenced sample was naive CD8+ T cells from blood, with Jurkat cell RNA spiked in. Subset given: FACS-sorted CD8+CD4-CCR7+CD45RA+ naive T cells. These receptors were collected from a human donor in good health. Some libraries in this study had Jurkat cell RNA spiked in.

The genes are TRBV5-6 and TRBJ2-7; 9 bases line up with TRBD2. The ends lost 3 bases at V and 3 bases at J; junction bases unmatched: 4. Germline V gene lookup returns CDR1 SGHDT and CDR2 YYEEEE. This CDR3 has 14 amino acids. The CDR3 DNA reads TGTGCCAGCAGCTCCTGGACTAGCGACTACGAGCAGTACTTC. Amino acid sequence: CASSSWTSDYEQYF.

This clonotype was picked up many times. The rearrangement links TRBV2 to TRBJ1-5, with D unclear. Germline lookup yields CDR1 SNHLY and CDR2 FYNNEI. Between the trimmed V and J ends, which lost 4 bases and 2 bases, there was a span of 21 bases. The CDR3 has 18 residues. The DNA for the CDR3 is TGTGCCAGCAGTGGATCCTGGGAGACGGGGATGGGCAATCAGCCCCAGCATTTT. This translates into CASSGSWETGMGNQPQHF.

V usage is TRBV4-1 and J usage is TRBJ2-7, with 9 bases matching TRBD1. In germline, CDR1 is MGHRA, CDR2 YSYEKL. The CDR3 runs 16 residues. The V gene end was trimmed by 4 bases and the J gene end by 6 bases; junction bases not matched to a gene: 13. The CDR3 reads CASSLIIRDRVSEQYF. In DNA form, the CDR3 reads TGCGCCAGCAGCCTCATCATCCGGGACAGGGTCAGCGAGCAGTACTTC.

This clonotype was detected ten times or more. V gene TRBV6-2 or TRBV6-3 combines with J gene TRBJ2-3; D is perhaps TRBD1 (6 bases). Germline-derived CDR1 and CDR2 are MNHEY and SVGEGT. There are 12 residues in the CDR3. The CDR3 loop is CAAQGSGDTQYF. Here the CDR3 DNA reads TGTGCGGCACAGGGAAGTGGTGATACGCAGTATTTT.

This clonotype appeared many times. The V gene is TRBV5-1, the J gene TRBJ2-7; a possible D gene is TRBD1 (6 bases). The CDR3 is 15 amino acids. Germline CDR1 reads SGHRS; CDR2 reads YFSETQ. V was trimmed by 0 bases and J by 5 bases, leaving 15 bases between them. DNA for the CDR3: TGCGCCAGCAGCTTGGTCCCCCGACAGGAGAACGAGCAGTACTTC. Encoded protein: CASSLVPRQENEQYF.

This chain joins TRBV27 and TRBJ2-3; D is perhaps TRBD1 or TRBD2 (7 bases each). Trimming took off 2 bases at V and 2 bases at J, with 14 bases between the two ends. This CDR3 has 16 amino acids. CDR1 is MNHEY, CDR2 SMNVEV, per germline (reference sequence). CDR3 DNA sequence: TGTGCCAGCAGTTTACTGGGAGGGGGCATCACAGATACGCAGTATTTT. It translates to CASSLLGGGITDTQYF.

This clonotype was counted at least ten times. V is TRBV4-3 and J is TRBJ1-3, with D unclear. Trimming took 0 bases from V and 0 from J, leaving 6 bases between them. The germline CDR1 and CDR2 sequences are LGHNA and YSLEER. This CDR3 is built from 15 residues. Written as DNA, the CDR3 is TGCGCCAGCAGCCAAGATTCGAGCTCTGGAAACACCATATATTTT. Protein sequence: CASSQDSSSGNTIYF.

This clonotype was detected ten times or more. The rearrangement joins TRBV7-9 to TRBJ2-7, with D possibly being TRBD1 (6 bases). The CDR3 extends over 13 amino acids. The germline V and J ends were trimmed by 3 bases and 3 bases, with 9 bases remaining between them. In germline, CDR1 is SEHNR, CDR2 FQNEAQ (reference sequence). CDR3 protein: CASSFPTGYEQYF. As DNA, the CDR3 is TGTGCCAGCAGCTTCCCGACAGGCTACGAGCAGTACTTC.

In this sample, this clonotype turned up a few times. This could be a read error, since a much larger clone is one nucleotide away. The CDR3 loop reads CASGLVFARLAAFNEQFF. The CDR3 DNA sequence: TGTGCCAGCGGCTTAGTGTTTGCCCGACTAGCGGCCTTCAATGAGCAGTTCTTC. The rearrangement links TRBV7-2 to TRBJ2-1; 9 nucleotides agree with TRBD2. CDR1 is SGHTA, CDR2 FQGNSA, per germline. The CDR3 is made up of 18 amino acids.

Of note for this clonotype: This may come from a read error, since a much larger clone is one base off. The chain is built from TRBV13 and TRBJ1-5; 7 nucleotides match TRBD1. The CDR3 is 15 residues long. The germline CDR1 and CDR2 sequences are PRHDT and FYEKMQ (reference sequence). The DNA of the CDR3 is TGTGCCAGCAGCGCGGGAGACAGGGTGGATCAGCCCCAGCGTTTT. Translation: CASSAGDRVDQPQRF.